These 2 T cell receptor beta chains were all obtained from the same sample, sequenced in a study of shared clonotypes between healthy human individuals. The assay was immunoSEQ multiplex PCR, and TCRdb's table has in-frame clones only and misses some. The sample consists of approximately 1,500,000 clones, 98% of them appearing once. Sequencing used naive CD4+ T cells sorted from blood. Subset noted: CD45RA+ positively selected. The receptors come from a man aged 30 to 39 in good health.

The chain employs TRBV6-6 and TRBJ1-4; D is undetermined. The CDR3 extends over 11 amino acids. Germline lookup yields CDR1 MNHNY and CDR2 SVGAGI (reference sequence). Trimming pared 6 bases from V and 5 bases from J, leaving 4 bases between. CDR3 sequence (DNA): TGTGCCAGCAGAGACAATGAAAAACTGTTTTTT. It translates to CASRDNEKLFF.

The chain is built from TRBV27 and TRBJ2-5, with D maybe TRBD1 (5 bases). This CDR3 contains 15 residues. Germline V CDR1 and CDR2: MNHEY, SMNVEV (reference sequence). V was cut by 6 bases and J by 1 base, with 15 bases left in between. The DNA for the CDR3 is TGTGCCAGCAGCCTAAACAGCGACAGCCAAGAGACCCAGTACTTC. Its translation: CASSLNSDSQETQYF.